This TCR beta chain is from a study of neurological immune-mediated disorders. V was shortened by 5 bases and J by 5 bases, with 19 bases between the two germline ends. The CDR3 has 15 amino acids. Germline V gene lookup returns CDR1 SEHNR and CDR2 FQNEAQ (reference sequence). Sorted libraries were made with some 1 million CD4+ or CD8+ T cells. Study-level results: The most TCR clonal expansion was seen in HTLV-1-associated myelopathy, whereas the least was seen in multiple sclerosis, below the level in healthy controls. Repertoires from 18 of 34 multiple sclerosis patients grouped phylogenetically into a related-CDR3 cluster, suggesting a possible signature.

The authors made cDNA by 5'RACE with 10-nucleotide random UMIs. TCRdb independently ran MiXCR on the 5' RACE reads; one entry per CDR3 protein. The table shows roughly 20,000 distinct CDR3 sequences, with roughly a sixth occurring only once. This clonotype has at least ten counts. The antigen is not known. The J gene is TRBJ2-7, the V gene TRBV7-9, with D possibly being TRBD1 or TRBD2 (6 bases each). The material sequenced was CD8+ T cells from blood. The TCR comes from a woman aged 18-29 years with multiple sclerosis. This CDR3 is CASSKHWRDNDEQYF. The CDR3 region has the DNA TGTGCCAGCAGCAAACACTGGCGGGACAATGACGAGCAGTACTTC.